What follows is one T cell receptor (beta chain) and its context. Its matching antigen is unknown. This entry belongs to a study of OX40 agonist ivuxolimab in advanced cancers. Overall study context: Patients were roughly 87% male with ages about 20 to 79, mean around 61. The study's findings and limits: At doses 0.1 to 3.0 mg/kg, CD4+ and CD8+ clones expanded. Averaging showed that CD8+ T cells had more expanded clones than CD4+ did.

V shed 5 bases and J shed 1 base, with 14 bases lying between them. This CDR3 has 16 amino acids. The germline V gene encodes CDR1 MDHEN and CDR2 SYDVKM. Repertoires were generated with immunoSEQ multiplex PCR, while TCRdb's copy carries only in-frame clones and drops some. The table shows under 75,000 clones, with more than 75% occurring only once. Sequenced material: CD4+ or CD8+ T cells sorted from blood, taken in a trial of the OX40 agonist ivuxolimab. The V and J genes are TRBV28 and TRBJ2-2; no firm D call. The clonotype originates from an adult with an advanced solid tumor such as melanoma, head and neck, liver or kidney cancer. CDR3 sequence reads: CASSPGRFVNTGELFF. In DNA, the CDR3 is TGTGCCAGCAGTCCCGGACGGTTTGTGAACACCGGGGAGCTGTTTTTT.